A selection of T cell receptor beta chains follows, all from one sample in a study of T cell changes during pregnancy in multiple sclerosis. TCRdb keeps only in-frame clones here, not all; method: immunoSEQ multiplex PCR. This sample has around 30,000 clones, with about 93% found just once. The sequencing used CD4+ T cells from peripheral blood mononuclear cells, collected after pregnancy. All receptors come from a female donor with multiple sclerosis, enrolled in a pregnancy study. Both conserved end residues are part of each CDR3. D genes are given only for firm matches. Only some rows state a clone size, as once, few, many or a class for expanded clones.

TRBV7-6	TRBD1	.	TRBJ1-1	TGTGCCAGCAGCTTAGGTACCCTACAGGGGCTGGGCGTAGCTTTCTTT	CASSLGTLQGLGVAFF
TRBV4-3	.	.	TRBJ2-5	TGCGCCAGCAGCCAAGATCTACCGGCGGGCCAAGAGACCCAGTACTTC	CASSQDLPAGQETQYF
TRBV5-5	.	.	TRBJ2-3	TGTGCCAGCAGCTTGACAGCCACAGATACGCAGTATTTT	CASSLTATDTQYF
TRBV4-3	TRBD2	.	TRBJ2-1	TGCGCCAGCAGCCAAGAACCTAGCGGGGGGGCCAATGAGCAGTTCTTC	CASSQEPSGGANEQFF
TRBV6-5	TRBD1	.	TRBJ2-7	TGTGCCAGTGCCACCGGGACAGGTGTCTACGAGCAGTACTTC	CASATGTGVYEQYF
TRBV7-9	TRBD2	.	TRBJ2-2	TGTGCCAGCAGCTTAGCAGCAGGGACTAGCGGGAAGGTCGGGGAGCTGTTTTTT	CASSLAAGTSGKVGELFF
TRBV27	TRBD1	.	TRBJ2-3	TGTGCCAGCAGTCCATCAGGGGGAGCGCAGTATTTT	CASSPSGGAQYF
TRBV6-1	.	.	TRBJ2-3	TGTGCCAGTCGGGTGTATAGCACAGATACGCAGTATTTT	CASRVYSTDTQYF
TRBV27	.	.	TRBJ2-5	TGTGCCAGCAGTAGGGCAGGGCTGAGCCAGACCCAGTACTTC	CASSRAGLSQTQYF
TRBV4-2	.	.	TRBJ2-4	TGTGCCAGCAGCGACAGTTTAAAAAACATTCAGTACTTC	CASSDSLKNIQYF
TRBV6-1	TRBD2	.	TRBJ2-1	TGTGCCAGTCCAACCGAGACTAGCGGGAGTAGTGAGCAGTTCTTC	CASPTETSGSSEQFF
TRBV14	.	.	TRBJ1-2	TGTGCCAGCAGCTGGGGGGTCTATGGCTACACCTTC	CASSWGVYGYTF
TRBV5-6	.	.	TRBJ2-7	TGTGCCAGCAGCTGGGCATCCTACGAGCAGTACTTC	CASSWASYEQYF
TRBV9	.	.	TRBJ1-6	TGTGCCAGCAGCGAAAATACCTTCGACACCCTCCACTTT	CASSENTFDTLHF
TRBV2	TRBD1	.	TRBJ1-2	TGTGCCAGCACCGGGACAGGGGGCCCTGGCTACACCTTC	CASTGTGGPGYTF
TRBV6-1	.	.	TRBJ2-7	TGTGCCAGCAGCCCGGGGGGGACAGGGCTATACGAGCAGTACTTC	CASSPGGTGLYEQYF
TRBV27	TRBD1	.	TRBJ2-1	TGTGCCAGCAGTTTACGGGACAGGGGTTACAATGAGCAGTTCTTC	CASSLRDRGYNEQFF
TRBV19	TRBD1	few	TRBJ2-1	TGTGCCAGTACCCCGACAGGGAGCTCCTACAATGAGCAGTTCTTC	CASTPTGSSYNEQFF
TRBV2	TRBD2	.	TRBJ2-1	TGTGCCAGCAGAGGGCCGGGACTAGCGGGAGGTGGATCCTACAATGAGCAGTTCTTC	CASRGPGLAGGGSYNEQFF
TRBV27	TRBD1	.	TRBJ1-5	TGTGCCAGCAGTCCCTTGGGACAGGGGAATCAGCCCCAGCATTTT	CASSPLGQGNQPQHF
TRBV11-2	.	.	TRBJ1-2	TGTGCCAGCAGCTTTAACAGGGATGGCTACACCTTC	CASSFNRDGYTF
TRBV2	.	.	TRBJ1-1	TGTGCCAGCAGTCCGGGACAGAACACTGAAGCTTTCTTT	CASSPGQNTEAFF
TRBV5-4	.	.	TRBJ2-3	TGTGCCAGCAGCTTGCCCCCGGGGAGCACAGATACGCAGTATTTT	CASSLPPGSTDTQYF
TRBV6-4	.	.	TRBJ2-7	TGTGCCAGCAGTTGCAGCGTTCCGTCGGAGCGGGTGGACGAGCAGTACTTC	CASSCSVPSERVDEQYF
TRBV18	TRBD1	.	TRBJ2-3	TGTGCCAGCTCTCCGGCGACAGGGACAGATACGCAGTATTTT	CASSPATGTDTQYF
TRBV7-2	TRBD1	few	TRBJ1-5	TGTGCCAGCAGCCCGGACAGGGGGAGTCAGCCCCAGCATTTT	CASSPDRGSQPQHF
TRBV11-2	TRBD1	few	TRBJ2-1	TGTGCCAGCAGCCCCATAAGGGGGCGCGATAATGAGCAGTTCTTC	CASSPIRGRDNEQFF
TRBV19	.	.	TRBJ2-7	TGTGCCAGTAGTACCGAGACCGCCCGGGACGAGCAGTACTTC	CASSTETARDEQYF
TRBV6-5	.	.	TRBJ1-2	TGTGCCACCGAGTTGGGCAGATCTAACTATGGCTACACCTTC	CATELGRSNYGYTF
TRBV6-1	.	.	TRBJ1-5	TGTGCCAGCAGTGAACGGGGGAGAGACAATCAGCCCCAGCATTTT	CASSERGRDNQPQHF
TRBV5-1	TRBD1	.	TRBJ2-1	TGCGCCAGCAGCCCGGACAGGGGGAACGATGAGCAGTTCTTC	CASSPDRGNDEQFF
TRBV6-5	TRBD1	.	TRBJ1-2	TGTGCCAGCAGTTGGGCGGGGGGGACAGGAGACTATGGCTACACCTTC	CASSWAGGTGDYGYTF
TRBV7-9	TRBD1	.	TRBJ1-6	TGTGCCAGCAGCTTCGGACAGGTCCGGCCACCCCTCCACTTT	CASSFGQVRPPLHF
TRBV11-3	TRBD2	.	TRBJ2-2	TGTGCCAGCAGCTCGTTAGCGGGGGGTACCGGGGAGCTGTTTTTT	CASSSLAGGTGELFF
TRBV9	TRBD2	.	TRBJ2-1	TGTGCCAGCAGCGTAGGGTCCCCTGGAGCTAGCGGGATCGGCTATGAGCAGTTCTTC	CASSVGSPGASGIGYEQFF
TRBV7-2	TRBD2	.	TRBJ2-7	TGTGCCAGCAGCTTAGACCAGCGCGGGGGTTTTTCCTACGAGCAGTACTTC	CASSLDQRGGFSYEQYF
TRBV6-5	.	.	TRBJ1-2	TGTGCCAGCAGGCCAACGGGGGGGAACTATGGCTACACCTTC	CASRPTGGNYGYTF
TRBV5-1	.	.	TRBJ2-2	TGCGCCAGCAGCTTGGACAGTACGACCGGGGAGCTGTTTTTT	CASSLDSTTGELFF
TRBV30	TRBD2	.	TRBJ2-3	TGTGCCTGGAGGAAGACTAGCGGGAGGGCGTGGCGGGGCACAGATACGCAGTATTTT	CAWRKTSGRAWRGTDTQYF
TRBV30	.	.	TRBJ1-2	TGTGCCTCGCAGAGGGAGAACTATGGCTACACCTTC	CASQRENYGYTF
TRBV29-1	.	.	TRBJ1-5	TGCAGCGTTCAGGCAGCAATGAATCAGCCCCAGCATTTT	CSVQAAMNQPQHF
TRBV10-3	.	.	TRBJ1-6	TGTGCCATCAGTGAAAGGGGGGGGCTCGATTCACCCCTCCACTTT	CAISERGGLDSPLHF
TRBV4-2	TRBD1	.	TRBJ2-5	TGTGCCAGCAGCCCCCTCGGAGCCGACAGGGGCCCTCGGGGGACCCAGTACTTC	CASSPLGADRGPRGTQYF
TRBV7-2	TRBD1	.	TRBJ2-5	TGTGCCAGCAGCCAAGGCGGGACAGGGGGGGAGACCCAGTACTTC	CASSQGGTGGETQYF
TRBV7-7	.	.	TRBJ2-1	TGTGCCAGCAGCCGTACCGGTAGCTCCTACAATGAGCAGTTCTTC	CASSRTGSSYNEQFF